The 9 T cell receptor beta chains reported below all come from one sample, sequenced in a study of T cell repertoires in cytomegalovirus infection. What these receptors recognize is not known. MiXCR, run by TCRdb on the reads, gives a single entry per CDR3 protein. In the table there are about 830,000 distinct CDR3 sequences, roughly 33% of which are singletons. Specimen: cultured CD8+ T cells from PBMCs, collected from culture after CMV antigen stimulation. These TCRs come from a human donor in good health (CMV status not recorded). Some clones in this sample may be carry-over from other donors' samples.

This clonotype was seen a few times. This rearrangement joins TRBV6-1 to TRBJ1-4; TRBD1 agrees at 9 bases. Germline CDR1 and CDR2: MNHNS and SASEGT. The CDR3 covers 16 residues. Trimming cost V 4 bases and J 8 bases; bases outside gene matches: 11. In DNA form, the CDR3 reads TGTGCCAGCAGTGGGTACACAGGGGGCGGTCGGGAAAAACTGTTTTTT. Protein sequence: CASSGYTGGGREKLFF.

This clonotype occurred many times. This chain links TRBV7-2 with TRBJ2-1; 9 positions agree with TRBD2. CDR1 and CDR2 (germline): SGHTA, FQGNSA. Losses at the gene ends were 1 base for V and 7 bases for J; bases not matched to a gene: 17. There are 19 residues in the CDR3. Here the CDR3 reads CASSLGRGGADQGSNEQFF. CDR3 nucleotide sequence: TGTGCCAGCAGCTTAGGACGCGGGGGGGCGGATCAGGGATCGAATGAGCAGTTCTTC.

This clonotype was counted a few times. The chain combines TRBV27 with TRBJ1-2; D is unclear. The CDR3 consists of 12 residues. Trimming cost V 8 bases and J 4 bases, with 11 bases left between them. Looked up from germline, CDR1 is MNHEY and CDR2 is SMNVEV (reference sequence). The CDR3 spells CASGSWGYGYTF. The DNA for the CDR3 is TGTGCCAGCGGTTCCTGGGGCTATGGCTACACCTTC.

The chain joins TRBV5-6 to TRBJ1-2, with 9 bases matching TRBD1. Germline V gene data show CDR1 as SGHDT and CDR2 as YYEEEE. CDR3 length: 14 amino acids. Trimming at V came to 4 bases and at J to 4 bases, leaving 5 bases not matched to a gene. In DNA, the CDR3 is TGTGCCAGCAGCACCGGGACAGGGAGCTATGGCTACACCTTC. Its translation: CASSTGTGSYGYTF.

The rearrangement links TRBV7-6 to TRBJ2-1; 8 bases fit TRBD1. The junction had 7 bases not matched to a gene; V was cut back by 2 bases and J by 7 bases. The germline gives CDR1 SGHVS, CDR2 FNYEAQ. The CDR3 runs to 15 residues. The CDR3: CASSLRGQAVNEQFF. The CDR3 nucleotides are TGTGCCAGCAGCTTAAGGGGACAGGCAGTTAATGAGCAGTTCTTC.

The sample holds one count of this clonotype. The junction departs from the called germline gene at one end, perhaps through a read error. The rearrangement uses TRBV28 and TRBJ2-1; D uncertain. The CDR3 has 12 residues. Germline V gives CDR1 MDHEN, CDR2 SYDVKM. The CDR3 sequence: CVSRDGYNEQFF. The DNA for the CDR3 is TGTGTCAGCAGAGACGGCTACAATGAGCAGTTCTTC.

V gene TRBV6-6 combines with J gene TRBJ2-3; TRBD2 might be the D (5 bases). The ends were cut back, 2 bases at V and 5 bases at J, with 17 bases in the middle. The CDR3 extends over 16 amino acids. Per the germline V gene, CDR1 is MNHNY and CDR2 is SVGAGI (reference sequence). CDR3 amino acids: CASSYLTLGEGDTQYF. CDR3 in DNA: TGTGCCAGCAGTTACCTCACCCTGGGAGAGGGAGATACGCAGTATTTT.

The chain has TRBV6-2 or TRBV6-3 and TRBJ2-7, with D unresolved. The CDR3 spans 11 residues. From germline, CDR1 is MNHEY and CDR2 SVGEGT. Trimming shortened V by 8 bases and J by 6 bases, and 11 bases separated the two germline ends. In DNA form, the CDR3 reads TGTGCCAGCGGATTGGCCGGCGAGCAGTACGTC. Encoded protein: CASGLAGEQYV.

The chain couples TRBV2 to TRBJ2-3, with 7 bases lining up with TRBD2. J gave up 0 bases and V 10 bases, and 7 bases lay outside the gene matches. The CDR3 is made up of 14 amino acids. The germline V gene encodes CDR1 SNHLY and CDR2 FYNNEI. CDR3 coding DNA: TGTGCCACCAGACTAGCTTTAAGCACAGATACGCAGTATTTT. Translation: CATRLALSTDTQYF.